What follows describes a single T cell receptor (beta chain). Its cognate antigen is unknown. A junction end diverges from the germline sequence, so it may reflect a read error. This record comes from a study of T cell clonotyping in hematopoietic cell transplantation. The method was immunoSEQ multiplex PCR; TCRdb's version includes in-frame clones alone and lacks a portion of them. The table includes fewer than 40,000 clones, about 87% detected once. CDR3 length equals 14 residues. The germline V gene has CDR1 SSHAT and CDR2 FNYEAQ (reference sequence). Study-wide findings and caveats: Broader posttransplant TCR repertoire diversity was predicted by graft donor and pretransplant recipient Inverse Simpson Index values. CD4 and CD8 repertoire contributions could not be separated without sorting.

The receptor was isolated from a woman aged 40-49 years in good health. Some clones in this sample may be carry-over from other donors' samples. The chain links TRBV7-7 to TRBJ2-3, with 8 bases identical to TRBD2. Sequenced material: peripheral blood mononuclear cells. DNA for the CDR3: TGTGCTAGCAGCTCGGGGGGGAGAGAGGATACGCAGTATTTT. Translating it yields CASSSGGREDTQYF.